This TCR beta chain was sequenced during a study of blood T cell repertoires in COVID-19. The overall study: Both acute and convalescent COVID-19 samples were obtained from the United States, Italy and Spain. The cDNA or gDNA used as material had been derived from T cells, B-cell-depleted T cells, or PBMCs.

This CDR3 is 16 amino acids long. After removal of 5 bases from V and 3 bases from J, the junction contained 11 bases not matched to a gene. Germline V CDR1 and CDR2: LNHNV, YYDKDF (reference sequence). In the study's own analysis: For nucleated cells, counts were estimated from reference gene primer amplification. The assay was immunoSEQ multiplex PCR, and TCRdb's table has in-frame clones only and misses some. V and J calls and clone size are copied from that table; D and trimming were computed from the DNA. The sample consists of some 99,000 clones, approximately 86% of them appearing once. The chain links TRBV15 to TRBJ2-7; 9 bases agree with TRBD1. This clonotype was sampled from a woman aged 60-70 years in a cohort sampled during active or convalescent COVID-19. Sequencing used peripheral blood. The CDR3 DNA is TGTGCCACCAGCGGCTTCGGGACAGGGTCGGTCTACGAGCAGTACTTC. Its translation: CATSGFGTGSVYEQYF.